Detailed here is one T cell receptor (beta chain). Its antigen is currently unknown. The treatment was: oral pan-JAK inhibitor, 5-10 mg twice daily. This entry comes from a study of CD8+ T cells in alopecia areata. Overall study: Those treated were given oral tofacitinib at 5 to 10 mg twice daily. The tofacitinib course ran for 6 to 18 months and was followed by 6 months off drug.

V was shortened by 5 bases and J by 1 base, with 8 bases between the two germline ends. The CDR3 is 13 residues long. The germline V gene has CDR1 LNHNV and CDR2 YYDKDF (reference sequence). General study points: Lesional scalp, notably in alopecia totalis/universalis, had clonality above that of normal scalp.

cDNA prepared by RNA extraction and subsequent reverse transcription served as the template for sequencing. Only in-frame clones appear in the TCRdb table, and some are missing; sequencing was by immunoSEQ multiplex PCR. The sample has a few hundred thousand clones; 30% to 40% are singletons. The TCR was taken from a human donor with alopecia areata. The sample here was CD4+ T cells sorted from blood, taken at roughly week 30, from a patient treated with tofacitinib. The J gene is TRBJ1-1, the V gene TRBV15; D gene uncertain. The CDR3 bases are TGTGCCACCAGCTTTGACACGAACACTGAAGCTTTCTTT. Encoded protein: CATSFDTNTEAFF.